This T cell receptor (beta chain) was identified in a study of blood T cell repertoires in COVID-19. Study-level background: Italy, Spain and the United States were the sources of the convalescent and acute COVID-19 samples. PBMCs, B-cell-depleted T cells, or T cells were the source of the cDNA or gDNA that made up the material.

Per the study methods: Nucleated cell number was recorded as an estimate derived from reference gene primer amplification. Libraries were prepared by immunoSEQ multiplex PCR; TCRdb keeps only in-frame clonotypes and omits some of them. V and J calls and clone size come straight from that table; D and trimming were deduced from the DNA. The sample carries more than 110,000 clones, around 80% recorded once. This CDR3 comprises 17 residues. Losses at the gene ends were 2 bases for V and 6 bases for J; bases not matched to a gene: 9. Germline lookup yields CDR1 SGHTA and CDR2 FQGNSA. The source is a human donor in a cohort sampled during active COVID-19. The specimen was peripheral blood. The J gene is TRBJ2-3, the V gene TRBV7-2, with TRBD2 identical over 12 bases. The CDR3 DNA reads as TGTGCCAGCAGCTTACGATCGACTAGCGGGAGCAAGGATACGCAGTATTTT. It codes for CASSLRSTSGSKDTQYF.